Following are 14 T cell receptor beta chains from one sample sequenced in a study of T cell repertoires in cytomegalovirus infection. These TCRs are of unknown antigen specificity. Using its own MiXCR run on the reads, TCRdb lists one record per CDR3 protein. Of approximately 1,000,000 distinct CDR3 sequences listed, approximately 33% are singletons. The specimen was cultured CD8+ T cells from PBMCs, collected from culture after CMV antigen stimulation. These receptors were collected from a human donor in good health (CMV status not recorded). Some clones in this sample may be carry-over from other donors' samples.

The chain joins TRBV7-9 to TRBJ1-2, with 9 positions matching TRBD1. The CDR3 is 15 amino acids. Trimming cost V 4 bases and J 4 bases; bases outside gene matches: 7. CDR1 is SEHNR and CDR2 is FQNEAQ in the germline V gene (reference sequence). The CDR3 reads CASSWLGQGPYGYTF. In DNA form, the CDR3 reads TGTGCCAGCAGCTGGTTGGGACAGGGCCCCTATGGCTACACCTTC.

With regard to this clonotype: This may stem from a read error, because a much larger clone lies one nucleotide away. V gene TRBV10-2 combines with J gene TRBJ1-2; D unresolved. Trimming took 0 bases from V and 3 from J, leaving 17 bases between them. This CDR3 region has 17 residues. The germline V gene has CDR1 WSHSY and CDR2 SAAADI. This chain's CDR3 is CASSESNVGLTDYGYTF. For the CDR3, the DNA is TGCGCCAGCAGTGAGTCGAATGTTGGCCTGACTGACTATGGCTACACCTTC.

This chain uses TRBV13 with TRBJ2-3; 7 bases match TRBD1. Germline values: CDR1 PRHDT, CDR2 FYEKMQ (reference sequence). The CDR3 loop spans 15 amino acids. Trimming took 0 bases from V and 8 from J; bases not matched to a gene: 8. In DNA, the CDR3 is TGTGCCAGCAGCTTAGGACAGGGGTTTTACGGTACGCAGTATTTT. Protein sequence: CASSLGQGFYGTQYF.

This clonotype has just one count. The chain combines TRBV4-2 with TRBJ2-7; possible D gene TRBD1, 5 bases. Between the trimmed V and J ends, which lost 0 bases and 5 bases, there was a span of 23 bases. CDR3 length: 18 residues. Germline values: CDR1 LGHNA, CDR2 YNFKEQ. DNA of the CDR3: TGTGCCAGCAGCCAAGAACAATTTTCCAGGGCCTCCATGGACGAGCAGTACTTC. Residues: CASSQEQFSRASMDEQYF.

With regard to this clonotype: Possible read error: a much larger clone is one base away. This sequence joins TRBV7-2 and TRBJ2-7; D is ambiguous. The CDR3 is made up of 15 amino acids. The germline gives CDR1 SGHTA, CDR2 FQGNSA. Deletions cut 0 bases from V and 5 bases from J, with 14 bases between. In DNA, the CDR3 is TGTGCCAGCAGCTTAGCAGTGGGGTTCCGGGACGAGCAGTACTTC. This sequence encodes CASSLAVGFRDEQYF.

Only a few counts were recorded for this clonotype. The J gene is TRBJ1-2, the V gene TRBV10-3; 9 positions agree with TRBD1. The CDR3 is made up of 15 amino acids. The V gene's germline CDR1 is ENHRY and CDR2 SYGVKD. Trimming at V came to 2 bases and at J to 2 bases, leaving 3 bases not matched to a gene. For the CDR3, the DNA is TGTGCCATCAGTGAGGGGACAGGGTGGAACTATGGCTACACCTTC. It encodes CAISEGTGWNYGYTF.

The chain links TRBV29-1 to TRBJ1-2; 7 bases agree with TRBD1. The CDR3 contains 13 residues. V lost 4 bases, J lost 2 bases, and 4 bases stayed unmatched. Germline CDR1 reads SQVTM; CDR2 reads ANQGSEA. In nucleotides, the CDR3 is TGCAGCGTTGTGACAGGGACCAACTATGGCTACACCTTC. As protein: CSVVTGTNYGYTF.

This chain uses TRBV19 with TRBJ2-1; D perhaps matches TRBD1 (6 bases). Per the germline V gene, CDR1 is LNHDA and CDR2 is SQIVND (reference sequence). This CDR3 is 15 amino acids long. The ends were cut back, 6 bases at V and 6 bases at J, with 18 bases in the middle. In DNA, the CDR3 is TGTGCCAGTAGCTTTCCGCAGGGGTCCGCCAATGAGCAGTTCTTC. It is translated as CASSFPQGSANEQFF.

V usage is TRBV6-2 or TRBV6-3 and J usage is TRBJ1-1; a weak D match, TRBD1 (5 bases). Trimming left V 0 bases short and J 0 bases short, with 8 bases between. This CDR3 region has 15 residues. In germline, CDR1 is MNHEY, CDR2 SVGEGT. CDR3 bases: TGTGCCAGCAGTTACTCGAAAGGGGTGAACACTGAAGCTTTCTTT. This encodes CASSYSKGVNTEAFF.

About this clonotype: A read error is possible here, since a much larger clone lies one base away. The chain has TRBV4-1 and TRBJ2-2; tentative D call: TRBD1 (6 bases). CDR3 length: 14 residues. From germline, CDR1 is MGHRA and CDR2 YSYEKL. CDR3 region: CASSPPDSTGELFF. In DNA form, the CDR3 reads TGTGCCAGCAGCCCGCCGGACAGCACCGGGGAGCTGTTTTTT.

The gene calls are TRBV14 and TRBJ1-1, with D perhaps TRBD1 (5 bases). Trimming pared 4 bases from V and 4 bases from J, leaving 19 bases between. CDR3 length equals 16 residues. Looked up from germline, CDR1 is SGHDN and CDR2 is FVKESK. This CDR3 reads CASSLFPGLGSTEAFF. CDR3 in DNA: TGTGCCAGCAGCCTATTTCCGGGACTGGGGAGCACTGAAGCTTTCTTT.

Only a few counts were recorded for this clonotype. The rearrangement links TRBV19 to TRBJ1-1; D remains ambiguous. Germline CDR1 LNHDA, CDR2 SQIVND (reference sequence). The CDR3 sequence is 12 residues long. Trimming removed 5 bases from V and 9 bases from J, with 13 bases in between. DNA for the CDR3: TGTGCCAGTAGTCCCGACAACTTGAAAGCTTTCTTT. Amino acid sequence: CASSPDNLKAFF.

There are a few counts of this clonotype. This rearrangement joins TRBV7-9 to TRBJ1-1, with 8 bases lining up with TRBD1. The germline V gene encodes CDR1 SEHNR and CDR2 FQNEAQ (reference sequence). The CDR3 is 15 amino acids. V dropped 3 bases and J dropped 0; count of bases not matched to a gene: 3. Here the CDR3 DNA reads TGTGCCAGCAGCTTCCTACAGGGGGTGAACACTGAAGCTTTCTTT. It yields the protein CASSFLQGVNTEAFF.

This clonotype has a handful of counts. V gene TRBV12-3 or TRBV12-4 combines with J gene TRBJ1-3, with D tentatively TRBD1 (6 bases). The V and J ends lost 1 base and 4 bases respectively, with 11 bases between them. The CDR3 is 15 residues long. The CDR3: CASSLEGGTGNTIYF. CDR3 nucleotide sequence: TGTGCCAGCAGTTTAGAGGGGGGAACAGGAAACACCATATATTTT.